This T cell receptor beta chain stems from a study of T cell responses to AZD1222 COVID-19 vaccine. Per germline, CDR1 SGHRS and CDR2 YFSETQ. V dropped 3 bases and J dropped 4 bases, with 10 bases sitting between them. This CDR3 spans 14 amino acids. Data came from immunoSEQ multiplex PCR; TCRdb stores just in-frame clones and leaves some out. The sample records 140,000 to 150,000 clones, about 93% being singletons. To note about this clone: As yet, its antigen is unknown.

Study-wide results and caveats: Across the whole spike, CD4 TCRs peaked at regions 160-218 and 743-854. Possibly, clonal diversity was underestimated; donors were largely white British and included more females.

The receptor was isolated from an adult in good health. The input for sequencing was peripheral blood, taken on day 0 of AZD1222 vaccination. V gene TRBV5-1 combines with J gene TRBJ1-4; D is perhaps TRBD1 (5 bases). CDR3 DNA: TGCGCCAGCAGCTGGGGACGGCTTAATGAAAAACTGTTTTTT. Its protein product is CASSWGRLNEKLFF.